Each of the 24 T cell receptor beta chains below was sequenced from the same sample in a study of T cells in Graves' hyperthyroidism and ophthalmopathy. The CDR3 regions of TCR beta were amplified from RNA transcripts. The study used the HTBI primer set for a first-round RT-PCR of the TCR CDR3. TCRdb fed the multiplex PCR reads into MiXCR, producing one record per CDR3 protein. The table has over 150,000 distinct CDR3 sequences, about 17% seen once. Sequenced sample: blood. These receptors all stem from a woman in her 50s with Graves' hyperthyroidism.

The chain has TRBV12-3 or TRBV12-4 and TRBJ1-3, with D hard to call. The CDR3 extends over 16 amino acids. The V and J ends lost 2 bases and 1 base respectively, with 12 bases between them. CDR3 protein: CASSLRRAGSGNTIYF. In nucleotides, the CDR3 is TGTGCCAGCAGTTTAAGGCGGGCCGGTTCTGGAAACACCATATATTTT.

The rearrangement links TRBV19 to TRBJ2-6; no firm D call. CDR1 is LNHDA, CDR2 SQIVND, per germline (reference sequence). This CDR3 spans 15 amino acids. V was cut by 6 bases and J by 0 bases, with 9 bases left in between. The CDR3 reads CASSPVDSGANVLTF. For the CDR3, the DNA is TGTGCCAGTAGCCCCGTCGACTCTGGGGCCAACGTCCTGACTTTC.

This clonotype was detected ten times or more. The rearrangement links TRBV2 to TRBJ2-2, with D possibly matching TRBD1 (5 bases). CDR1 SNHLY and CDR2 FYNNEI come from the germline V gene. This CDR3 region has 15 residues. Trimming cost V 3 bases and J 5 bases, with 13 bases left between them. The CDR3 region is CASSESEQATGELFF. DNA for the CDR3: TGTGCCAGCAGTGAGTCTGAACAGGCAACCGGGGAGCTGTTTTTT. Full variable domain (outside the CDR3, taken from reference TRBV2 and TRBJ2-2): EPEVTQTPSHQVTQMGQEVILRCVPISNHLYFYWYRQILGQKVEFLVSFYNNEISEKSEIFDDQFSVERPDGSNFTLKIRSTKLEDSAMYFCASSESEQATGELFFGEGSRLTVL.

This clonotype has just a few counts. The V call is TRBV6-1, the J call TRBJ1-5; 7 bases align to TRBD1. V shed 6 bases, J shed 0 bases, and the junction held 5 bases outside the gene matches. CDR1 is MNHNS and CDR2 is SASEGT in the germline V gene. CDR3 size: 15 residues. This chain's CDR3 is CASSLTGDSNQPQHF. The DNA of the CDR3 is TGTGCCAGCAGCCTAACAGGGGATAGCAATCAGCCCCAGCATTTT.

The rearrangement links TRBV6-1 to TRBJ2-7; D is uncertain. The CDR3 is made up of 14 amino acids. From germline, CDR1 is MNHNS and CDR2 SASEGT. V shed 0 bases and J shed 7 bases, with 13 bases lying between them. For the CDR3, the DNA is TGTGCCAGCAGTGAAGCTGGGAACTCACGGGAGCAGTACTTC. Translating it yields CASSEAGNSREQYF.

This clonotype has a handful of counts. The chain joins TRBV11-2 to TRBJ1-3; a possible D gene is TRBD1 (5 bases). Germline V gene lookup returns CDR1 SGHAT and CDR2 FQNNGV. Trimming took 1 base from V and 4 from J, leaving 17 bases between them. This CDR3 is built from 17 residues. The DNA for the CDR3 is TGTGCCAGCAGCTTAGCGGGTCGGGGGTCTTCGGGAAACACCATATATTTT. Residues: CASSLAGRGSSGNTIYF.

This clonotype was counted ten times or more. The chain uses TRBV29-1 and TRBJ2-5; possibly TRBD1 for D (5 bases). The germline gives CDR1 SQVTM, CDR2 ANQGSEA. The CDR3 has 11 amino acids. Trimming took off 7 bases at V and 12 bases at J, with 18 bases between the two ends. CDR3 region: CSGNTGPLEYF. In DNA, the CDR3 is TGCAGCGGGAACACAGGTCCCTTGGAGTACTTC.

This clonotype was seen ten or more times. V is TRBV6-5 and J is TRBJ2-7; perhaps TRBD2 as D (6 bases). The CDR3 spans 14 residues. With 0 bases removed from V and 3 bases from J, the gap between germline ends came to 9 bases. CDR1 MNHEY and CDR2 SVGAGI come from the germline V gene. The CDR3 nucleotides are TGTGCCAGCAGTTACTCTAGCGGCTTCTACGAGCAGTACTTC. Protein product: CASSYSSGFYEQYF.

V and J are TRBV9 and TRBJ1-2; no firm D call. This CDR3 spans 12 amino acids. Germline V gene lookup returns CDR1 SGDLS and CDR2 YYNGEE. V gave up 2 bases and J gave up 2 bases, with 4 bases separating them. CDR3 sequence: CASSVRNYGYTF. As DNA, the CDR3 is TGTGCCAGCAGCGTCAGGAACTATGGCTACACCTTC.

The sample holds many counts of this clonotype. Compared with germline, one end of the junction differs, possibly owing to a read error. The chain joins TRBV3-1 to TRBJ1-2; D gene uncertain. Germline values: CDR1 LGHDT, CDR2 YNNKEL (reference sequence). The CDR3 is 14 amino acids. CDR3 DNA: TGTGCCAGCAGACAAGCGGGTTCCCTCTATGGCTACACCTTC. It specifies CASRQAGSLYGYTF.

Comments on this clonotype: Given a much more abundant clone one base away, this may be a read error. The chain couples TRBV7-2 to TRBJ2-7, with 8 nucleotides matching TRBD1. This CDR3 is built from 13 residues. Germline-derived CDR1 and CDR2 are SGHTA and FQGNSA. The CDR3 here is CASRDRSQNEQHF. The CDR3, as DNA: TGTGCCAGCCGGGACAGGTCTCAGAACGAGCAGCACTTC.

The sample holds many counts of this clonotype. This rearrangement joins TRBV7-9 to TRBJ1-1; no firm D call. Trimming pared 2 bases from V and 5 bases from J, leaving 6 bases between. Looked up from germline, CDR1 is SEHNR and CDR2 is FQNEAQ (reference sequence). The CDR3 consists of 12 residues. CDR3 sequence reads: CASSLFATEAFF. DNA for the CDR3: TGTGCCAGCAGCTTATTCGCGACTGAAGCTTTCTTT. The whole variable domain, remainder taken from reference TRBV7-9 and TRBJ1-1, is DTGVSQNPRHKITKRGQNVTFRCDPISEHNRLYWYRQTLGQGPEFLTYFQNEAQLEKSRLLSDRFSAERPKGSFSTLEIQRTEQGDSAMYLCASSLFATEAFFGQGTRLTVV.

For this clonotype: This sequence may be a read error, since a much larger clone differs from it by one base. The J gene is TRBJ2-3, the V gene TRBV28, with 7 bases matching TRBD2. CDR3 length: 16 amino acids. Looked up from germline, CDR1 is MDHEN and CDR2 is SYDVKM. DNA for the CDR3: TGTGCCAGCAGTTTCGGTAGCGGACCCGCGGGAGATATGCAGTATTTT. Its protein is CASSFGSGPAGDMQYF.

This clonotype was detected many times. The chain combines TRBV7-9 with TRBJ2-1; D uncertain. Trimming removed 0 bases at V and 9 bases at J, with 12 bases between. This CDR3 has 14 residues. Germline CDR1 and CDR2: SEHNR and FQNEAQ (reference sequence). CDR3 residues: CASSLAVAVVEQFF. The CDR3 DNA reads as TGTGCCAGCAGCTTAGCAGTAGCAGTGGTTGAGCAGTTCTTC.

This clonotype has ten or more counts. V usage is TRBV11-2 and J usage is TRBJ2-3; no reliable D call. CDR3 length: 11 amino acids. Germline V gene sequence: CDR1 SGHAT, CDR2 FQNNGV. Trimming removed 7 bases from V and 2 bases from J, with 4 bases in between. The chain's CDR3 is CASTDTDTQYF. CDR3 bases: TGTGCCAGCACCGACACAGATACGCAGTATTTT. Using reference TRBV11-2 and TRBJ2-3 for the parts outside the CDR3, the full variable domain is EAGVAQSPRYKIIEKRQSVAFWCNPISGHATLYWYQQILGQGPKLLIQFQNNGVVDDSQLPKDRFSAERLKGVDSTLKIQPAKLEDSAVYLCASTDTDTQYFGPGTRLTVL.

This clonotype occurred a few times. V and J are TRBV7-8 and TRBJ1-2; 9 bases fit TRBD1. The germline CDR1 and CDR2 sequences are SGHVS and FQNEAQ. The CDR3 is 14 amino acids. V lost 5 bases to trimming and J lost 2 bases; unmatched junction nucleotides: 3. CDR3 in DNA: TGTGCCAGCAGCCAGGGACAGGGCAACTATGGCTACACCTTC. Its translation: CASSQGQGNYGYTF.

This clonotype came up a few times. The V and J genes are TRBV11-2 and TRBJ1-6, with 10 bases aligning to TRBD1. The V gene's germline CDR1 is SGHAT and CDR2 FQNNGV. This CDR3 contains 16 residues. After removal of 6 bases from V and 3 bases from J, the junction contained 5 bases not matched to a gene. The CDR3 here is CASRPGQGNYNSPLHF. CDR3 DNA sequence: TGTGCCAGCAGACCGGGACAGGGGAACTATAATTCACCCCTCCACTTT. Complete variable domain (other parts from reference TRBV11-2 and TRBJ1-6): EAGVAQSPRYKIIEKRQSVAFWCNPISGHATLYWYQQILGQGPKLLIQFQNNGVVDDSQLPKDRFSAERLKGVDSTLKIQPAKLEDSAVYLCASRPGQGNYNSPLHFGNGTRLTVT.

There are many counts of this clonotype. V is TRBV3-1 and J is TRBJ2-1, with 8 bases fitting TRBD1. V was pared by 2 bases and J by 4 bases, with 7 bases of the junction left unmatched. Germline CDR1 LGHDT, CDR2 YNNKEL (reference sequence). This CDR3 is built from 16 residues. CDR3 region: CASSQPSRDRYNEQFF. The CDR3 DNA reads as TGTGCCAGCAGCCAACCTAGCCGGGACAGGTACAATGAGCAGTTCTTC.

The table lists this clonotype with many counts. The V call is TRBV30, the J call TRBJ1-5, with D possibly matching TRBD1 (5 bases). CDR3 size: 15 residues. Germline lookup yields CDR1 GTSNPN and CDR2 SVGIG (reference sequence). V gave up 1 base and J gave up 4 bases, with 14 bases separating them. The CDR3 DNA is TGTGCCTGGAGTGCTCTAGGGGCTCAGAATCAGCCCCAGCATTTT. Translating gives CAWSALGAQNQPQHF.

The table lists this clonotype with many counts. The chain carries TRBV20-1 and TRBJ1-5; D call uncertain. Germline V gene lookup returns CDR1 DFQATT and CDR2 SNEGSKA (reference sequence). The CDR3 totals 14 residues. V lost 2 bases and J 0 bases, leaving 8 bases between the germline ends. CDR3 coding DNA: TGCAGTGCTAGACCTGACAATAGCAATCAGCCCCAGCATTTT. It codes for CSARPDNSNQPQHF.

V and J are TRBV28 and TRBJ2-2, with a weak D call TRBD2 (6 bases). The CDR3 sequence is 15 residues long. Germline lookup yields CDR1 MDHEN and CDR2 SYDVKM. V gave up 6 bases and J gave up 0 bases, with 11 bases separating them. The CDR3 DNA follows: TGTGCCAGCAGCCCGTGGGGGGCGAACACCGGGGAGCTGTTTTTT. It codes for CASSPWGANTGELFF.

CDR3 sequence (DNA): TGTGCCAGCAGCCCCCCGGACAGGGGGTATGAGCAGTTCTTC. Its translation is CASSPPDRGYEQFF. The chain combines TRBV5-4 with TRBJ2-1, with 10 nucleotides matching TRBD1. This CDR3 comprises 14 residues. J was trimmed by 8 bases and V by 4 bases; bases with no gene match: 6. Germline V gene lookup returns CDR1 SGHNT and CDR2 YYREEE (reference sequence).

The chain links TRBV18 to TRBJ2-5; the D gene is possibly TRBD1 (5 bases). V lost 0 bases to trimming and J lost 5 bases, with 19 bases between them. Germline loops: CDR1 KGHSH, CDR2 LQKENI. The CDR3 length is 17 residues. This CDR3 is CASSPPTPQGVRETQYF. The CDR3 region has the DNA TGTGCCAGCTCACCACCTACGCCCCAGGGCGTAAGGGAGACCCAGTACTTC.

Only a few counts were recorded for this clonotype. The V and J genes are TRBV5-1 and TRBJ2-5, with 9 bases that match TRBD2. Per the germline V gene, CDR1 is SGHRS and CDR2 is YFSETQ. The J segment lost 2 bases and the V segment lost 0 bases, leaving 5 bases of the junction unmatched. CDR3 size: 16 residues. CDR3 DNA sequence: TGCGCCAGCAGCTTGGAGGGCCTAGCGGGACAAGAGACCCAGTACTTC. Protein sequence: CASSLEGLAGQETQYF.